The rows below give T cell receptor beta chains drawn from one sample of a study of blood T cell repertoires in COVID-19. The table came from immunoSEQ multiplex PCR; TCRdb's copy has only in-frame clones and leaves some out. The sample lists approximately 94,000 clones; approximately 86% were seen once. Sequenced material: peripheral blood. The receptors here all came from a woman aged 70 to 79 with acute or convalescent COVID-19. Both conserved end residues are part of each CDR3. Fields, in order: clone size, J gene, D gene, V gene, CDR3 DNA, CDR3 protein. A D gene is named only where the DNA matches it firmly. For some rows the clone size is stated as once, few or many, or as a class when expanded; others skip it.

clone_size: .; j_call: TRBJ2-2; d_call: TRBD2; v_call: TRBV24-1; cdr3_nt: TGTGCCACCAGTGCCAGCGGGGGGTCCTGGGGGGAGCTGTTTTTT; cdr3_aa: CATSASGGSWGELFF
clone_size: .; j_call: TRBJ2-3; d_call: TRBD2; v_call: TRBV5-1; cdr3_nt: TGCGCCAGCAGCCCCCAACTAGCGGGACCAACAGATACGCAGTATTTT; cdr3_aa: CASSPQLAGPTDTQYF
clone_size: .; j_call: TRBJ1-2; d_call: .; v_call: TRBV21-1; cdr3_nt: TGTGCCAGCAGCAAAGGTCGCGACAGGTCAACCCGGGGCTACACCTTC; cdr3_aa: CASSKGRDRSTRGYTF
clone_size: .; j_call: TRBJ2-7; d_call: TRBD1; v_call: TRBV18; cdr3_nt: TGTGCCAGCTCACCTACCGGACAGGGGGCGTGGGAGCAGTACTTC; cdr3_aa: CASSPTGQGAWEQYF
clone_size: .; j_call: TRBJ1-2; d_call: .; v_call: TRBV5-8; cdr3_nt: TGTGCCAGCAGCTTCCCCGGGATTGTGTATGGCTACACCTTC; cdr3_aa: CASSFPGIVYGYTF
clone_size: .; j_call: TRBJ1-1; d_call: .; v_call: TRBV5-1; cdr3_nt: TGCGCCAGCAGCTTGGAGCGGAGTGGAGGCACTGAAGCTTTCTTT; cdr3_aa: CASSLERSGGTEAFF
clone_size: .; j_call: TRBJ1-1; d_call: .; v_call: TRBV28; cdr3_nt: TGTGCCAGCAGAATCAAGAGGACGGACAAAAAGTTCTTGAACACTGAAGCTTTCTTT; cdr3_aa: CASRIKRTDKKFLNTEAFF
clone_size: .; j_call: TRBJ1-1; d_call: TRBD1; v_call: TRBV10-3; cdr3_nt: TGTGCCATCAGTCTTCGGGACAGGGGATACACTGAAGCTTTCTTT; cdr3_aa: CAISLRDRGYTEAFF
clone_size: .; j_call: TRBJ1-6; d_call: .; v_call: TRBV2; cdr3_nt: TGTGCCAGCAGTGATTTTAGACTAATAGGTAATTCACCCCTCCACTTT; cdr3_aa: CASSDFRLIGNSPLHF
clone_size: .; j_call: TRBJ2-3; d_call: .; v_call: TRBV6-1; cdr3_nt: TGTGCCAGCAGTGTTTACAGTAGCACAGATACGCAGTATTTT; cdr3_aa: CASSVYSSTDTQYF
clone_size: .; j_call: TRBJ1-4; d_call: .; v_call: TRBV7-3; cdr3_nt: TGTGCCAGCAGCTTAACGGCCAATGAAAAACTGTTTTTT; cdr3_aa: CASSLTANEKLFF
clone_size: .; j_call: TRBJ2-1; d_call: TRBD2; v_call: TRBV5-1; cdr3_nt: TGCGCCAGCAGCTTGGGACTAGCGGGAGTCATTGAGCAGTTCTTC; cdr3_aa: CASSLGLAGVIEQFF
clone_size: .; j_call: TRBJ1-2; d_call: TRBD1; v_call: TRBV7-2; cdr3_nt: TGTGCCAGCAGCTTACGGGACAGCTCTTATGGCTACACCTTC; cdr3_aa: CASSLRDSSYGYTF
clone_size: .; j_call: TRBJ1-5; d_call: .; v_call: TRBV28; cdr3_nt: TGTGCCAGCAGTTTATCGGACAGTAAGACCCAGCATTTT; cdr3_aa: CASSLSDSKTQHF
clone_size: .; j_call: TRBJ2-3; d_call: .; v_call: TRBV11-2; cdr3_nt: TGTGCCAGCAGCTTATCCGGGTTCGGCACAGATACGCAGTATTTT; cdr3_aa: CASSLSGFGTDTQYF
clone_size: .; j_call: TRBJ2-1; d_call: .; v_call: TRBV24-1; cdr3_nt: TGTGCCACCAGTGTTGGGCGGGGCCAATCCTACAATGAGCAGTTCTTC; cdr3_aa: CATSVGRGQSYNEQFF
clone_size: .; j_call: TRBJ2-3; d_call: TRBD2; v_call: TRBV10-2; cdr3_nt: TGCGCCAGCAAGCGGGAGGGTGGCACAGATACGCAGTATTTT; cdr3_aa: CASKREGGTDTQYF
clone_size: .; j_call: TRBJ2-2; d_call: TRBD2; v_call: TRBV20-1; cdr3_nt: TGCAGTGCTAGTCCCTTAGCGGGGATGAACACCGGGGAGCTGTTTTTT; cdr3_aa: CSASPLAGMNTGELFF
clone_size: .; j_call: TRBJ2-6; d_call: TRBD1; v_call: TRBV13; cdr3_nt: TGTGCCAGCAGCTCCTTACAGGGGTGGGATAGCTCTGGGGCCAACGTCCTGACTTTC; cdr3_aa: CASSSLQGWDSSGANVLTF
clone_size: .; j_call: TRBJ1-1; d_call: TRBD1; v_call: TRBV18; cdr3_nt: TGTGCCAGCTCACCACGAGGAGGGACAGGAGAATGGAACACTGAAGCTTTCTTT; cdr3_aa: CASSPRGGTGEWNTEAFF
clone_size: few; j_call: TRBJ1-1; d_call: .; v_call: TRBV4-1; cdr3_nt: TGCGCCAGCAGCCAGCATGGTCAGATGAACACTGAAGCTTTCTTT; cdr3_aa: CASSQHGQMNTEAFF
clone_size: .; j_call: TRBJ1-5; d_call: .; v_call: TRBV30; cdr3_nt: TGTGCCTGGGGAGGAGGGAACAATCAGCCCCAGCATTTT; cdr3_aa: CAWGGGNNQPQHF
clone_size: once; j_call: TRBJ2-5; d_call: TRBD2; v_call: TRBV7-3; cdr3_nt: TGTGCCAGCAGCCCCACAGCGGGGGAAGGAGAGACCCAGTACTTC; cdr3_aa: CASSPTAGEGETQYF
clone_size: .; j_call: TRBJ1-1; d_call: .; v_call: TRBV3-1/TRBV3-2; cdr3_nt: TGTGCCAGCAGCCAGGGGCAGGCCAGGGGTAAAGCTTTCTTT; cdr3_aa: CASSQGQARGKAFF
clone_size: few; j_call: TRBJ1-5; d_call: TRBD1; v_call: TRBV19; cdr3_nt: TGTGCCAGTAACCACCAACAGGGGAATCAGCCCCAGCATTTT; cdr3_aa: CASNHQQGNQPQHF
clone_size: .; j_call: TRBJ1-4; d_call: .; v_call: TRBV3-1/TRBV3-2; cdr3_nt: TGTGCCAGCAGCGAGGACGGACTCTTTCTAACTAATGAAAAACTGTTTTTT; cdr3_aa: CASSEDGLFLTNEKLFF
clone_size: .; j_call: TRBJ2-3; d_call: TRBD2; v_call: TRBV28; cdr3_nt: TGTGCCAGCTGGGGGGGTGGAACCACAGATACGCAGTATTTT; cdr3_aa: CASWGGGTTDTQYF
clone_size: .; j_call: TRBJ2-1; d_call: .; v_call: TRBV7-3; cdr3_nt: TGTGCCAGCAGCGATCCAGGGAATGAGCAGTTCTTC; cdr3_aa: CASSDPGNEQFF
clone_size: .; j_call: TRBJ2-5; d_call: TRBD1; v_call: TRBV11-3; cdr3_nt: TGTGCCAGCAGCTCGACAGGGTTTGGAGAGACCCAGTACTTC; cdr3_aa: CASSSTGFGETQYF
clone_size: .; j_call: TRBJ2-1; d_call: TRBD2; v_call: TRBV6-1; cdr3_nt: TGTGCCAGCAGTGCGGAGCGGGGGGCCGCCTACAATGAGCAGTTCTTC; cdr3_aa: CASSAERGAAYNEQFF
clone_size: .; j_call: TRBJ1-4; d_call: TRBD1; v_call: TRBV6-5; cdr3_nt: TGTGCCAGCAGTCTTACCGGGACAGGAGACGAAAAACTGTTTTTT; cdr3_aa: CASSLTGTGDEKLFF
clone_size: .; j_call: TRBJ1-5; d_call: .; v_call: TRBV30; cdr3_nt: TGTGCCTGGAGTGTAGGGGGGGCGAATCAGCCCCAGCATTTT; cdr3_aa: CAWSVGGANQPQHF
clone_size: .; j_call: TRBJ2-7; d_call: TRBD2; v_call: TRBV11-2; cdr3_nt: TGTGCCAGCAGCTTAGGTCCAGCGGGAGTCGACGAGCAGTACTTC; cdr3_aa: CASSLGPAGVDEQYF
clone_size: .; j_call: TRBJ2-5; d_call: TRBD2; v_call: TRBV5-1; cdr3_nt: TGCGCCAGCAGCTTGGGGTTGATGCGGGGGGTGAAAGAGACCCAGTACTTC; cdr3_aa: CASSLGLMRGVKETQYF
clone_size: .; j_call: TRBJ2-2; d_call: TRBD2; v_call: TRBV11-3; cdr3_nt: TGTGCCAGCAGCTCCATGAAGGGGAGCGGGAGGGCCCTCACCGGGGAGCTGTTTTTT; cdr3_aa: CASSSMKGSGRALTGELFF
clone_size: .; j_call: TRBJ2-5; d_call: TRBD1; v_call: TRBV9; cdr3_nt: TGTGCCAGCAGCGTAGGACAGGGGGCTATTCTAGAGACCCAGTACTTC; cdr3_aa: CASSVGQGAILETQYF
clone_size: .; j_call: TRBJ2-2; d_call: TRBD2; v_call: TRBV15; cdr3_nt: TGTGCCACCAGCAGAGCAGGCGGGGGGGCTGTCGGGGAGCTGTTTTTT; cdr3_aa: CATSRAGGGAVGELFF
clone_size: once; j_call: TRBJ1-6; d_call: .; v_call: TRBV3-1/TRBV3-2; cdr3_nt: TGTGCCAGCAGCCAAGAAGGGACATCTAATTCACCCCTCCACTTT; cdr3_aa: CASSQEGTSNSPLHF
clone_size: .; j_call: TRBJ1-5; d_call: .; v_call: TRBV6-5; cdr3_nt: TGTGCCAGCAGTAATGCAGGGGCGTTAAATCAGCCCCAGCATTTT; cdr3_aa: CASSNAGALNQPQHF
clone_size: .; j_call: TRBJ2-7; d_call: TRBD2; v_call: TRBV18; cdr3_nt: TGTGCCAGCTCACCACGGGGCGGGGGGACCTACGAGCAGTACTTC; cdr3_aa: CASSPRGGGTYEQYF
clone_size: .; j_call: TRBJ1-1; d_call: .; v_call: TRBV5-1; cdr3_nt: TGCGCCAGCAGCTCGGTGGGCAACAGGGTAGGGGCTACTGAAGCTTTCTTT; cdr3_aa: CASSSVGNRVGATEAFF
clone_size: .; j_call: TRBJ2-3; d_call: TRBD1; v_call: TRBV11-2; cdr3_nt: TGTGCCAGCAGCTCAAGGACAGGGAGCACAGATACGCAGTATTTT; cdr3_aa: CASSSRTGSTDTQYF
clone_size: .; j_call: TRBJ2-3; d_call: .; v_call: TRBV18; cdr3_nt: TGTGCCAGCTCACCATCGATTCCCAACTTAGAAGACACAGATACGCAGTATTTT; cdr3_aa: CASSPSIPNLEDTDTQYF
clone_size: .; j_call: TRBJ2-7; d_call: .; v_call: TRBV28; cdr3_nt: TGTGCCAGCAGTCAAAACAGGTTCTCCCACGAGCAGTACTTC; cdr3_aa: CASSQNRFSHEQYF
clone_size: .; j_call: TRBJ2-2; d_call: .; v_call: TRBV27; cdr3_nt: TGTGCCAGCAGTTTCCTCCAGGGACTCACCGGGGAGCTGTTTTTT; cdr3_aa: CASSFLQGLTGELFF
clone_size: .; j_call: TRBJ2-3; d_call: TRBD2; v_call: TRBV12-3/TRBV12-4; cdr3_nt: TGTGCCAGCAGGACTAGCGGAACAGATACGCAGTATTTT; cdr3_aa: CASRTSGTDTQYF
clone_size: .; j_call: TRBJ1-1; d_call: .; v_call: TRBV28; cdr3_nt: TGTGCCAGCATTAACGAAGGACAGAACCTAAGGGTCACTGAAGCTTTCTTT; cdr3_aa: CASINEGQNLRVTEAFF
clone_size: .; j_call: TRBJ1-3; d_call: .; v_call: TRBV5-1; cdr3_nt: TGCGCCAGCAGACATCGCGGGGAAGGAAACACCATATATTTT; cdr3_aa: CASRHRGEGNTIYF
clone_size: .; j_call: TRBJ2-3; d_call: .; v_call: TRBV18; cdr3_nt: TGTGCCAGCTCATCCCGGGGAACAGATACGCAGTATTTT; cdr3_aa: CASSSRGTDTQYF
clone_size: .; j_call: TRBJ2-1; d_call: .; v_call: TRBV11-1; cdr3_nt: TGTGCCAGCAGCTCCGGGACAAAATACAATGAGCAGTTCTTC; cdr3_aa: CASSSGTKYNEQFF
clone_size: .; j_call: TRBJ1-2; d_call: .; v_call: TRBV7-6; cdr3_nt: TGTGCCAGCAGCTTAGGGACAAGTCCCGTCTCCAACTATGGCTACACCTTC; cdr3_aa: CASSLGTSPVSNYGYTF
clone_size: .; j_call: TRBJ2-1; d_call: TRBD1; v_call: TRBV12-3/TRBV12-4; cdr3_nt: TGTGCCAGCAGTTTGTCGGGACAGGCGCAGTTCTTC; cdr3_aa: CASSLSGQAQFF
clone_size: few; j_call: TRBJ1-4; d_call: .; v_call: TRBV30; cdr3_nt: TGTGCCTGGGCTCGGGACATAGGGGAAAAACTGTTTTTT; cdr3_aa: CAWARDIGEKLFF